This T cell receptor beta chain originates from a study of shared clonotypes between healthy human individuals (dated by TCRdb to 2019 to 2021). About the full investigation: The cohort included three men and a couple of women between 18 and 49 years of age. For each donor, CD4 naive and CD4 memory were each run on three plates, CD8 naive on two plates, and CD8 memory on one plate. Blood TCR repertoires of a handful of healthy adults were deeply sequenced to estimate repertoire size and the extent of clonotype sharing between individuals. To increase sequencing depth and limit assay-specific biases, different laboratories used diverse techniques to prepare libraries and sequence TCR repertoires. Each donor's leukapheresis produced roughly between roughly 0.85 and 10 billion PBMCs. Beyond this particular receptor, the publication reports: Naive subsets generally had larger estimated clonotype richness than memory subsets. Pairwise subsampling led to the expectation that sequencing depth would affect the degree of clonotype sharing among donors. When four donors were compared, the shared fraction of clonotypes was roughly 4.8% for naive CD4, 3.5% for naive CD8, 2% to 2.5% for memory CD4, and about 0.36% for memory CD8. Incomplete sequencing was indicated by rarefaction of sorted-subset datasets, despite the large sequencing depth. Sampling was limited to blood, and TCR repertoires in tissue likely differ from TCR repertoires in blood. Compared with non-shared clonotypes, clonotypes shared by all four sorted-subset donors had higher generation probabilities. The genetic and exposure-history diversity represented was limited by the small number of donors.

The donors were healthy, HIV-negative adults who had no recently reported acute infections or vaccinations. All donors were Caucasian adults living in Nashville, Tennessee, USA. CD4+ T cells were enriched by magnetic negative selection, after which naive cells were positively selected on CD45RA and the negative fraction was taken as the memory subset. After blood collection by leukapheresis, PBMCs were isolated using Ficoll-Histopaque density gradient centrifugation and then cryopreserved in the vapor phase of liquid nitrogen. Purity and quantity of every magnetically sorted T cell population were checked by analytical flow cytometry. Genomic DNA was isolated from each sorted fraction and quantified by UV absorbance on a Nanodrop 2000c. Using the deep immunoSEQ assay, multiplex PCR amplified TCR CDR3 regions from genomic DNA. Extracted genomic DNA from each cell subset was distributed evenly across all wells of several immunoSEQ 96-well plates, and each plate was treated as a replicate. For sorted subsets, 150 to 250 ng genomic DNA, equal to tens of thousands of T cell genomes, was loaded into each replicate PCR. The purified libraries were quantified using a Qubit 3.0 fluorometer, sized with a Bioanalyzer 2100, and then quantified again using the KAPA Library Quantification kit. A separate single-read 150-cycle Illumina NextSeq 550 flow cell was used to sequence each immunoSEQ 96-well plate. Concerning the study's data processing: Because the immunoSEQ output included only junctional sequences and no quality scores, the filtering could not be the same as the filtering used for full-length reads. Sequences were annotated with PyIR, a Python wrapper for IgBLAST v1.9, and V/J genes and CDR3 were assigned using IMGT germline references. Reads were removed for weak V/J assignments (E-value above 1e-6), missing CDR3, stop codons, out-of-frame junctions, or ambiguous translated residues. A V3J clonotype was defined by an identical inferred V gene, J gene, and CDR3 amino acid sequence. Percentage overlap between repertoires was calculated by dividing the number of shared unique clonotypes by the size of the smaller repertoire. RTK rarefaction, the Chao1 estimator, and Recon v2.1 estimates of unobserved clonotypes were used to assess repertoire richness. Generation probabilities for all TCRbeta clonotypes obtained by the gDNA method from a handful of donors were computed using OLGA. TCRdb retrieved this table from immuneACCESS and kept in-frame rearrangements only. Not all clones are present; in checked studies, unresolved V genes account for under half, and no reason is known for the remainder. The V and J calls and clone size are taken from that table; D and trimming were inferred from the DNA. This sample lists fewer than 400,000 clones; 74% were detected once. The top ten constitute approximately 10% of the sample.

The germline V gene supplies CDR1 SGHAT and CDR2 FQNNGV. CDR3 length: 16 amino acids, cysteine to phenylalanine. Of all the DNA, just the CDR3 is kept, 48 bases in frame from base 1. V is pared back by 8 bases and J by 6 bases, with 26 bases lying between the germline termini. Points on this clone: No antigen is known for it. There are no base qualities to consult, and no much larger clone falls within one base.

The specimen sequenced was memory CD4+ T cells sorted from blood. The label giving this sample's cell subset or site can be read as: CD45RA-negative fraction. The sequence joins TRBV11-2 to TRBJ2-7; the best D guess is TRBD2, with 6 bases matching. The clonotype was recovered from a man under 40 in good health. The CDR3 protein sequence reads: CASAPVASLASGEQYF. The sequenced DNA: TGTGCCAGCGCCCCTGTAGCTTCCCTAGCGTCGGGCGAGCAGTACTTC.